This T cell receptor (beta chain) is from a study of CD8 T cells in ankylosing spondylitis. TCRdb independently ran MiXCR on the 5' RACE reads; one entry per CDR3 protein. The sample consists of 130,000 or so distinct CDR3 sequences, approximately 17% of them appearing once. This clonotype was recorded many times. What it recognizes is unknown. Findings and limits, study-wide: Typical of ankylosing spondylitis blood, it appeared, was a TCR beta motif of under 10 highly homologous variants. As for the disease-linked clones, they showed a CD8+ phenotype and occurred at relatively low frequencies in peripheral blood. Researchers reportedly found disease-linked clones significantly enriched in matched ankylosing spondylitis synovial fluid.

The CDR3 is 14 amino acids. The V gene end was trimmed by 6 bases and the J gene end by 8 bases; junction bases not matched to a gene: 6. Source material: blood, either unsorted or a sorted T cell fraction (not recorded which). The receptor was derived from a male donor with ankylosing spondylitis. This chain connects TRBV12-3 or TRBV12-4 to TRBJ2-1; 11 bases are shared with TRBD2. The chain's CDR3 is CASSLLAGVDEQFF. In DNA form, the CDR3 reads TGTGCCAGCAGCCTACTAGCGGGAGTTGATGAGCAGTTCTTC.